The 26 T cell receptor beta chains below come from one sample, sequenced in a study of T-cell memory formation after mild COVID-19. One entry per CDR3 protein results from TCRdb running MiXCR on the 5' RACE reads. This sample has 350,000 to 500,000 distinct CDR3 sequences, with 15% to 20% found just once. The material sequenced was PBMCs or a T cell subset sorted from them (not recorded which). These receptors all stem from a young man who had mild COVID-19 (a few samples of this study predate the infection). Cell type and time point are not known.

DNA of the CDR3: TGTGCCAGCTCACAGGCTACAGGTCCAGATACGCAGTATTTT. Protein product: CASSQATGPDTQYF. The chain couples TRBV18 to TRBJ2-3; D perhaps matches TRBD1 (5 bases). The CDR3 is 14 amino acids. Trimming shortened V by 4 bases and J by 4 bases, and 12 bases separated the two germline ends. Germline lookup yields CDR1 KGHSH and CDR2 LQKENI.

This rearrangement joins TRBV18 to TRBJ1-4; 10 nucleotides align to TRBD1. Per the germline V gene, CDR1 is KGHSH and CDR2 is LQKENI. CDR3 length: 18 amino acids. The trim removed 3 bases at V and 10 bases at J, leaving 17 bases unmatched. The CDR3 sequence: CASSPRKGPRQGARKLFF. In nucleotides, the CDR3 is TGTGCCAGCTCACCCAGGAAGGGTCCTCGACAGGGGGCGCGAAAACTGTTTTTT. Variable domain in full (rest from reference TRBV18 and TRBJ1-4): NAGVMQNPRHLVRRRGQEARLRCSPMKGHSHVYWYRQLPEEGLKFMVYLQKENIIDESGMPKERFSAEFPKEGPSILRIQQVVRGDSAAYFCASSPRKGPRQGARKLFFGSGTQLSVL.

V usage is TRBV20-1 and J usage is TRBJ2-3; 14 bases map to TRBD2. J lost 3 bases, V lost 4 bases, and 3 bases had no gene match. Germline assignment: CDR1 DFQATT and CDR2 SNEGSKA (reference sequence). The CDR3 has 15 amino acids. The CDR3 bases are TGCAGTGCTACGGGACTAGCGGGGGAGACAGATACGCAGTATTTT. This translates into CSATGLAGETDTQYF.

J is TRBJ2-3 and V is TRBV14; 10 nucleotides line up with TRBD2. CDR1 and CDR2 (germline): SGHDN, FVKESK. CDR3 length: 17 amino acids. The V and J ends lost 2 bases and 0 bases, in that order; junction bases with no gene match: 5. The CDR3 DNA is TGTGCCAGCAGCCAACCCCGGACTAGCGGTAGCACAGATACGCAGTATTTT. Protein sequence: CASSQPRTSGSTDTQYF. Drawing the rest from reference TRBV14 and TRBJ2-3, the complete variable domain is EAGVTQFPSHSVIEKGQTVTLRCDPISGHDNLYWYRRVMGKEIKFLLHFVKESKQDESGMPNNRFLAERTGGTYSTLKVQPAELEDSGVYFCASSQPRTSGSTDTQYFGPGTRLTVL.

The CDR3 DNA follows: TGTGCCAGCAGTAGACGGGACAACTACGAGCAGTACGTC. As protein: CASSRRDNYEQYV. This chain connects TRBV6-2 or TRBV6-3 to TRBJ2-7; a possible D gene is TRBD1 (6 bases). CDR3 length: 13 amino acids. V was pared by 5 bases and J by 3 bases, with 11 bases between. Germline CDR1 and CDR2: MNHEY and SVGEGT.

This clonotype was counted many times. The chain carries TRBV7-2 and TRBJ2-3; no clear D gene. Germline V CDR1 and CDR2: SGHTA, FQGNSA. The CDR3 contains 13 residues. V was clipped by 4 bases and J by 6 bases, with 11 bases between them. CDR3 nucleotides: TGTGCCAGCAGCTCCTACTCGACGGATACGCAGTATTTT. Translated: CASSSYSTDTQYF.

The chain is built from TRBV5-1 and TRBJ1-5; D is perhaps TRBD1 (5 bases). CDR3 size: 14 residues. V lost 5 bases, J lost 7 bases, and 16 bases lay in between. The germline gives CDR1 SGHRS, CDR2 YFSETQ. The CDR3 nucleotides are TGCGCCAGCAGTTTTGAGTCGGGGCTGCAGCCCCAGCATTTT. Its translation: CASSFESGLQPQHF.

The chain joins TRBV29-1 to TRBJ2-7, with TRBD1 matching 8 bases. The CDR3 contains 13 residues. Germline trimming cut 7 bases from V and 2 bases from J; bases unmatched to any gene: 7. Germline values: CDR1 SQVTM, CDR2 ANQGSEA. CDR3 coding DNA: TGCAGCGCAGGAGTCAGGGGGCCCTACGAGCAGTACTTC. It yields the protein CSAGVRGPYEQYF.

The rearrangement joins TRBV29-1 to TRBJ2-1; 11 positions match TRBD1. The CDR3 is made up of 13 amino acids. Trimming removed 6 bases from V and 10 bases from J; junction bases left unmatched: 8. Per germline, CDR1 SQVTM and CDR2 ANQGSEA. Here the CDR3 reads CSVGQGAGSEQFF. The CDR3 nucleotides read TGCAGCGTAGGACAGGGGGCGGGCAGCGAGCAGTTCTTC.

This clonotype was counted between two and nine times. The chain is built from TRBV10-3 and TRBJ2-1, with 10 bases that match TRBD2. Per the germline V gene, CDR1 is ENHRY and CDR2 is SYGVKD. The CDR3 covers 16 residues. Germline trimming cut 3 bases from V and 7 bases from J; bases unmatched to any gene: 9. Here the CDR3 DNA reads TGTGCCATCAGTGAAGAGCGGGGGGGTTTCGGGAATGAGCAGTTCTTC. Its translation: CAISEERGGFGNEQFF.

The genes are TRBV29-1 and TRBJ1-2, with 9 bases fitting TRBD1. Looked up from germline, CDR1 is SQVTM and CDR2 is ANQGSEA. V lost 6 bases, J lost 2 bases, and 4 bases stayed unmatched. The CDR3 has 13 residues. CDR3 nucleotide sequence: TGCAGCGTCCTGACAGGGGGAAACTATGGCTACACCTTC. This translates into CSVLTGGNYGYTF.

The chain uses TRBV7-9 and TRBJ2-5; maybe TRBD1 (6 bases). Trimming cost V 1 base and J 2 bases, with 14 bases left between them. Germline CDR1 and CDR2: SEHNR and FQNEAQ (reference sequence). The CDR3 is 16 amino acids. The CDR3 region has the DNA TGTGCCAGCAGCTTAGTCTGGGGGCCCGGACAAGAGACCCAGTACTTC. This encodes CASSLVWGPGQETQYF.

This clonotype was observed a handful of times. The chain uses TRBV10-1 and TRBJ2-3; TRBD1 agrees at 7 bases. V shed 7 bases, J shed 4 bases, and the junction held 8 bases outside the gene matches. This CDR3 comprises 14 residues. Germline-derived CDR1 and CDR2 are WNHNN and SYGVQD (reference sequence). Written as DNA, the CDR3 is TGCGCCAGCAATCCCAACAGGGGCGCAGATACGCAGTATTTT. The encoded protein is CASNPNRGADTQYF.

The V gene is TRBV28, the J gene TRBJ2-7; no clear D. With 3 bases removed from V and 0 bases from J, the gap between germline ends came to 12 bases. Germline-derived CDR1 and CDR2 are MDHEN and SYDVKM. The CDR3 sequence is 15 residues long. The CDR3 is CASSFACPSSYEQYV. CDR3 coding DNA: TGTGCCAGCAGTTTCGCGTGCCCTAGCTCCTACGAGCAGTACGTC.

The table lists this clonotype with many counts. The chain joins TRBV7-9 to TRBJ1-2, with D unclear. Germline CDR1 and CDR2: SEHNR and FQNEAQ (reference sequence). CDR3 length: 12 amino acids. V lost 1 base to trimming and J lost 8 bases, with 8 bases between them. For the CDR3, the DNA is TGTGCCAGCAGCTTAGTTGTATCAGGCTACACCTTC. It codes for CASSLVVSGYTF. The full variable domain, rest sourced from reference TRBV7-9 and TRBJ1-2, is DTGVSQNPRHKITKRGQNVTFRCDPISEHNRLYWYRQTLGQGPEFLTYFQNEAQLEKSRLLSDRFSAERPKGSFSTLEIQRTEQGDSAMYLCASSLVVSGYTFGSGTRLTVV.

This clonotype turned up a few times. This sequence joins TRBV9 and TRBJ2-3; 8 nucleotides match TRBD2. The ends lost 4 bases at V and 8 bases at J; junction bases unmatched: 9. Germline CDR1 SGDLS, CDR2 YYNGEE. The CDR3 is 14 residues long. CDR3 in amino acids: CASSQGTGRGTQYF. As DNA, the CDR3 is TGTGCCAGCAGCCAAGGGACCGGGAGGGGTACGCAGTATTTT.

This chain connects TRBV5-6 to TRBJ2-3; 11 bases match TRBD2. This CDR3 contains 15 residues. Per germline, CDR1 SGHDT and CDR2 YYEEEE. V shed 3 bases and J 6 bases; nucleotides not matched to a gene: 6. CDR3 residues: CASSSASGGRDTQYF. CDR3 DNA sequence: TGTGCCAGCAGCTCTGCTAGCGGGGGGCGCGATACGCAGTATTTT.

The V call is TRBV5-5, the J call TRBJ2-1, with TRBD2 as a possible D gene (6 bases). Trimming cost V 4 bases and J 6 bases, with 14 bases left between them. Germline V gene lookup returns CDR1 SGHKS and CDR2 YYEKEE (reference sequence). The CDR3 totals 14 residues. The CDR3 sequence: CASSHPGGSNEQFF. The DNA for the CDR3 is TGTGCCAGCAGCCATCCCGGGGGAAGCAATGAGCAGTTCTTC.

This sequence joins TRBV7-3 and TRBJ2-7, with TRBD2 as a possible D gene (6 bases). The V gene's germline CDR1 is SGHTA and CDR2 FQGTGA. There are 14 residues in the CDR3. The V end was cut by 4 bases, the J end by 5 bases, with 15 bases between. The CDR3 DNA reads TGTGCCAGCAGCTCATCTCCCGGGAGCCACGAGCAGTACTTC. This codes for CASSSSPGSHEQYF.

This clonotype has only a few counts. The genes are TRBV7-3 and TRBJ2-1; either TRBD1 or TRBD2 may fit D (5 bases each). The CDR3 contains 14 residues. Germline CDR1 SGHTA, CDR2 FQGTGA. V gave up 6 bases and J gave up 6 bases, with 15 bases separating them. This CDR3 is CASSQRGALNEQFF. The CDR3 DNA follows: TGTGCCAGCAGTCAAAGAGGGGCCCTCAATGAGCAGTTCTTC.

The rearrangement joins TRBV20-1 to TRBJ2-3; either TRBD1 or TRBD2 may fit D (6 bases each). The germline V gene encodes CDR1 DFQATT and CDR2 SNEGSKA (reference sequence). The V gene lost 6 bases and the J gene lost 2 bases, with 15 bases spanning the gap. This CDR3 has 14 amino acids. For the CDR3, the DNA is TGCAGTGCGACCCCGGGGGCCCACACAGATACGCAGTATTTT. This gives the protein CSATPGAHTDTQYF.

The J gene is TRBJ1-2, the V gene TRBV7-9; 7 bases match TRBD1. This CDR3 contains 16 residues. Germline-derived CDR1 and CDR2 are SEHNR and FQNEAQ (reference sequence). Trimming removed 3 bases from V and 5 bases from J; junction bases left unmatched: 12. CDR3 residues: CASSLGGGASSYGYTF. Written as DNA, the CDR3 is TGTGCCAGCAGCTTGGGAGGGGGCGCGTCCAGTTATGGCTACACCTTC.

The genes are TRBV30 and TRBJ2-3; maybe TRBD2 (6 bases). CDR1 and CDR2 from the germline V gene are GTSNPN and SVGIG (reference sequence). The V end was cut by 3 bases, the J end by 5 bases, with 9 bases between. The CDR3 is 12 amino acids. The CDR3 bases are TGTGCCTGGAGGAAGGGAGGAGATACGCAGTATTTT. Protein product: CAWRKGGDTQYF.

In this sample, this clonotype turned up a few times. The V call is TRBV20-1, the J call TRBJ2-1; possibly TRBD1 or TRBD2 for D (5 bases each). Germline V gene sequence: CDR1 DFQATT, CDR2 SNEGSKA (reference sequence). Trimming removed 0 bases from V and 0 bases from J, with 12 bases in between. The CDR3 extends over 16 amino acids. The CDR3 DNA sequence: TGCAGTGCTAGAGATCGGGGCGCAAGCTCCTACAATGAGCAGTTCTTC. It is translated as CSARDRGASSYNEQFF.

CDR3 DNA sequence: TGTGCCAGCAGCTTAGAAGTCGCTGAGCAGTTCTTC. Amino acid sequence: CASSLEVAEQFF. This chain joins TRBV7-8 and TRBJ2-1; no clear D. Germline lookup yields CDR1 SGHVS and CDR2 FQNEAQ. This CDR3 spans 12 amino acids. V was cut by 1 base and J by 9 bases, with 7 bases left in between.

This clonotype was observed a handful of times. This chain connects TRBV29-1 to TRBJ2-4; D unresolved. V lost 1 base to trimming and J lost 3 bases, with 10 bases between them. Germline loops: CDR1 SQVTM, CDR2 ANQGSEA. The CDR3 consists of 14 residues. CDR3 in DNA: TGCAGCGTTGAAGGTCGGGCGGACAAAAACATTCAGTACTTC. Amino acid sequence: CSVEGRADKNIQYF.